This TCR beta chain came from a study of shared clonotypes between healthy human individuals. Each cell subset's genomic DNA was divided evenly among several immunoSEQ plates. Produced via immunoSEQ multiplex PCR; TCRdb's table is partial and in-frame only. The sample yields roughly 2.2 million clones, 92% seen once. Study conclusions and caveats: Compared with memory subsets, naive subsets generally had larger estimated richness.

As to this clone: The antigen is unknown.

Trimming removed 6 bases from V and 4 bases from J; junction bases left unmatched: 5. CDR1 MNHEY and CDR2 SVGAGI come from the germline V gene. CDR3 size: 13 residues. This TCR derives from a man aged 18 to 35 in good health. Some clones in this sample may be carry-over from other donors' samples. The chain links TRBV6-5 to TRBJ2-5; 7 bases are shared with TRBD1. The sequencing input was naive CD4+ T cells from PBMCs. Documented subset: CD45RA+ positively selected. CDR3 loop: CASRTGARETQYF. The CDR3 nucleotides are TGTGCCAGCAGAACAGGGGCTCGAGAGACCCAGTACTTC.